What follows describes a single TCR beta chain. Its antigen is currently unknown. The record originates from a study of vaccination effects on CD4 cells after COVID-19. Data came from immunoSEQ multiplex PCR; TCRdb stores just in-frame clones and leaves some out. The sample consists of about 71,000 clones, 75% to 90% of them appearing once. With 6 bases removed from V and 0 bases from J, the gap between germline ends came to 11 bases. The CDR3 loop spans 14 amino acids. Germline CDR1 LNHDA, CDR2 SQIVND (reference sequence). Under the ViraFEST assay, PBMC were stimulated with viral peptide pools so that antigen-specific CD4+ T cells expanded. Sequencing was performed afterwards. Upon completion of about eleven days in culture, CD4+ T cells were isolated. Vaccinated participants had no history of SARS-CoV-2 infection and tested negative for nucleocapsid antibodies. Cells had half their medium changed to IL-2 medium on days 3 and 7.

The clonotype was recovered from a human donor who received a COVID-19 vaccine. The chain links TRBV19 to TRBJ1-1, with no clear D. Sequenced here: CD4+ T cells from PBMCs cultured with SARS-CoV-2 spike peptides, sampled before COVID-19 vaccination. The CDR3 protein is CASSALVLNTEAFF. The CDR3 nucleotides read TGTGCCAGTAGCGCCCTGGTTTTGAACACTGAAGCTTTCTTT.